The present TCR beta chain was sequenced within a study of vaccination and CD4 T cells after COVID-19. About the study: Everyone enrolled got two doses of BNT162b2 or mRNA-1273 vaccine. The authors exposed cells to overlapping spike peptides derived from SARS-CoV-2, HCoV-NL63, HCoV-OC43 and HCoV-229E.

Comment on this clonotype: Its antigen remains unidentified.

CD4+ T cells that had been cultured provided DNA sequenced with the Oncomine TCR Beta short-read assay. In this case, cultured CD4+ T cells provided the extracted genomic DNA. Via MiXCR, TCRdb re-called the PCR reads, giving one row per CDR3 protein. The table has about 11,000 distinct CDR3 sequences, around 66% seen once. Treatment reported: roughly 11-day PBMC culture with coronavirus spike peptide pools or control peptides (ViraFEST assay). The sequence was obtained from a human donor who had recovered from COVID-19. The source material was CD4+ T cells from blood, cultured in vitro.

The CDR3 loop is CASSPNRDTGELFF. The CDR3 DNA is TGTGCCAGCAGTCCGAACCGGGACACCGGGGAGCTGTTTTTT. The genes are TRBV6-1 and TRBJ2-2; D unclear. Trimming took 5 bases from V and 3 from J, leaving 10 bases between them. The CDR3 runs 14 residues. Per germline, CDR1 MNHNS and CDR2 SASEGT.